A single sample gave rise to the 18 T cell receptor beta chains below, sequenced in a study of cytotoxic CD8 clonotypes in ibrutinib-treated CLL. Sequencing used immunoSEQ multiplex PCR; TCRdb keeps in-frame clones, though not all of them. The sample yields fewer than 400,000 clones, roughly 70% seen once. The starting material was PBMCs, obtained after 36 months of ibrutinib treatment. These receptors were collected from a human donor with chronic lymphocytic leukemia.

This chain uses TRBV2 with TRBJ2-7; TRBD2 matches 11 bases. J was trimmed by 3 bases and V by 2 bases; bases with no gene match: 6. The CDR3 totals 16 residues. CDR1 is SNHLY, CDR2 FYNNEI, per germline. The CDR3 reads CASSEPGLAVIYEQYF. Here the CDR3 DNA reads TGTGCCAGCAGTGAACCGGGACTAGCGGTTATCTACGAGCAGTACTTC.

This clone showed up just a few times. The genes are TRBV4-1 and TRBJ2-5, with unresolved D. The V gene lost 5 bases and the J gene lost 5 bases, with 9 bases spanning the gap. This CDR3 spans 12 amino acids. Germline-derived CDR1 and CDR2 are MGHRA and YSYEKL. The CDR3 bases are TGCGCCAGCAGCAGCAGCCGTGAGACCCAGTACTTC. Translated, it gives CASSSSRETQYF.

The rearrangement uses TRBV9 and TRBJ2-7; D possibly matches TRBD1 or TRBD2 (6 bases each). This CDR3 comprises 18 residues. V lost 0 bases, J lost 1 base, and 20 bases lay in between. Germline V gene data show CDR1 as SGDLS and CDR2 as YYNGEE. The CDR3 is CASSVGWGAGPLSYEQYF. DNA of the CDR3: TGTGCCAGCAGCGTAGGATGGGGGGCCGGTCCCCTTTCCTACGAGCAGTACTTC.

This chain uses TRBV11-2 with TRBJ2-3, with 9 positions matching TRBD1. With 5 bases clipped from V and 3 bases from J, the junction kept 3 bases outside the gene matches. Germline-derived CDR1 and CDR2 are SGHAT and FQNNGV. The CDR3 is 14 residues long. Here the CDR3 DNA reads TGTGCCAGCAGCCCAGACAGGGGGACAGATACGCAGTATTTT. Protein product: CASSPDRGTDTQYF.

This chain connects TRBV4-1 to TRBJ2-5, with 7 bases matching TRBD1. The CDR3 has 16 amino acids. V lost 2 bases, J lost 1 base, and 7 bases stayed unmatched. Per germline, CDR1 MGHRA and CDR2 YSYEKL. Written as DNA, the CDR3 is TGCGCCAGCAGCCAAACGCCGACAGGGCGCCAAGAGACCCAGTACTTC. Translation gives CASSQTPTGRQETQYF.

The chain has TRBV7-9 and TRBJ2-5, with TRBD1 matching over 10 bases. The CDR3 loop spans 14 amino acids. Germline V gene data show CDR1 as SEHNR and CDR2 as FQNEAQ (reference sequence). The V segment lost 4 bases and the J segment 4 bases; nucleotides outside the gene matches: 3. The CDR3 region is CASSSDRGLETQYF. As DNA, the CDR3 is TGTGCCAGCAGCTCAGACAGGGGGCTAGAGACCCAGTACTTC.

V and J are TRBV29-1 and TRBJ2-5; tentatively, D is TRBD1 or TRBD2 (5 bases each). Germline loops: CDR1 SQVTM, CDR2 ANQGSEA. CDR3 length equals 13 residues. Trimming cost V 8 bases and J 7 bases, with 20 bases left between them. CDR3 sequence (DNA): TGCAGCATTCGACCGGGGCCTGAGCTGACCCAGTACTTC. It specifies CSIRPGPELTQYF.

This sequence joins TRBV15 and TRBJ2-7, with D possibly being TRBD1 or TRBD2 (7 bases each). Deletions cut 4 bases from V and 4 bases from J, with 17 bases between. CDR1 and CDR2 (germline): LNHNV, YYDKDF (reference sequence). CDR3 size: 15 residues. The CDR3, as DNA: TGTGCCACCAGCAAAGGGGGCAGCGGGGTGTACGAGCAGTACTTC. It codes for CATSKGGSGVYEQYF. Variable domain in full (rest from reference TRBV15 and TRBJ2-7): DAMVIQNPRYQVTQFGKPVTLSCSQTLNHNVMYWYQQKSSQAPKLLFHYYDKDFNNEADTPDNFQSRRPNTSFCFLDIRSPGLGDTAMYLCATSKGGSGVYEQYFGPGTRLTVT.

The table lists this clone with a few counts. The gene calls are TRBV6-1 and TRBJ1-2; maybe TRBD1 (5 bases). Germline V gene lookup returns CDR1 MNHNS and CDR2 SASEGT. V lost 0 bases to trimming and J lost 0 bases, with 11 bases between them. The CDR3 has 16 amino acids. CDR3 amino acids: CASSEADGTTNYGYTF. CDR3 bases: TGTGCCAGCAGTGAAGCCGACGGGACCACTAACTATGGCTACACCTTC.

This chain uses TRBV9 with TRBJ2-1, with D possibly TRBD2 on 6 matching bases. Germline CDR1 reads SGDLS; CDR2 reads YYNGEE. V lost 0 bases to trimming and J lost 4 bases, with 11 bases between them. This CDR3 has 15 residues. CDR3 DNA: TGTGCCAGCAGCGTAGCGGGACTCCCTTACAATGAGCAGTTCTTC. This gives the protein CASSVAGLPYNEQFF.

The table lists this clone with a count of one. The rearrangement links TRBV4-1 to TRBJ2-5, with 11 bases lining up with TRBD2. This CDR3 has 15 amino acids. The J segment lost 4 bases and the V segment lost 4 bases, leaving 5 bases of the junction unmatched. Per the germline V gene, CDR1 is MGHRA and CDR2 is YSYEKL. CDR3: CASSPRLAGRETQYF. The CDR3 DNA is TGCGCCAGCAGCCCAAGACTAGCGGGGAGAGAGACCCAGTACTTC.

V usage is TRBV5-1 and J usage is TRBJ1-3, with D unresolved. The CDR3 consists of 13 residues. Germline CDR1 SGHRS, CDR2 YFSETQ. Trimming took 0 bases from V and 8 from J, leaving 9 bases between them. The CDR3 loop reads CASSLEGSDTIYF. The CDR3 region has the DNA TGCGCCAGCAGCTTGGAAGGGTCAGACACCATATATTTT.

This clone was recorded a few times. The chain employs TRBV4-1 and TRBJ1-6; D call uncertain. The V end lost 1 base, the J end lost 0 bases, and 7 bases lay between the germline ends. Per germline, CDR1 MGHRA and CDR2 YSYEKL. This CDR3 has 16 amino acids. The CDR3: CASSQGASSYNSPLHF. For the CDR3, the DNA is TGCGCCAGCAGCCAAGGGGCAAGCTCCTATAATTCACCCCTCCACTTT.

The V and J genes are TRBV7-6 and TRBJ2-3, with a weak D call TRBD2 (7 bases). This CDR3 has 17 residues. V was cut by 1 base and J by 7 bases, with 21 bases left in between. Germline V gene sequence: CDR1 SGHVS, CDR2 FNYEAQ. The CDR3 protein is CASSLVMAGAQINTQYF. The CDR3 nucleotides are TGTGCCAGCAGCTTAGTTATGGCGGGGGCGCAAATTAATACGCAGTATTTT.

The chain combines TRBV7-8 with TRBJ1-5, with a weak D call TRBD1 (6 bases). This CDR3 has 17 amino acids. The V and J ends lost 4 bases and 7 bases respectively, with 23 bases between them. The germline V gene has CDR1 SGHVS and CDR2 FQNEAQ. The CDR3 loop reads CASSSTTGQPGGQPQHF. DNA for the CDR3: TGTGCCAGCAGCTCTACCACAGGACAGCCGGGAGGACAGCCCCAGCATTTT.

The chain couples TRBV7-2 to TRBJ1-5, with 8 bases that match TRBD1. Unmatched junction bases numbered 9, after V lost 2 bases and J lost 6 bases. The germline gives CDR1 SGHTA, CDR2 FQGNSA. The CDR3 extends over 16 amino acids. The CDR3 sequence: CASSLSGRGRGQPQHF. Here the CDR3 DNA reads TGTGCCAGCAGCTTAAGTGGCAGGGGGCGCGGTCAGCCCCAGCATTTT.

CDR3 loop: CASSLLAGHSYNEQFF. As DNA, the CDR3 is TGTGCCAGCAGCTTATTAGCGGGCCACTCCTACAATGAGCAGTTCTTC. This chain links TRBV11-2 with TRBJ2-1; 7 bases match TRBD2. Trimming at V came to 2 bases and at J to 0 bases, leaving 4 bases not matched to a gene. The CDR3 spans 16 residues. Germline assignment: CDR1 SGHAT and CDR2 FQNNGV.

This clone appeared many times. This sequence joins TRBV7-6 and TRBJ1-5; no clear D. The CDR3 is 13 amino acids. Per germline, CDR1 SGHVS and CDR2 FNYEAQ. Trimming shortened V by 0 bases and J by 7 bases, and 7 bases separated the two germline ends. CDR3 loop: CASSLATGQPQHF. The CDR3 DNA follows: TGTGCCAGCAGCTTAGCTACCGGGCAGCCCCAGCATTTT.